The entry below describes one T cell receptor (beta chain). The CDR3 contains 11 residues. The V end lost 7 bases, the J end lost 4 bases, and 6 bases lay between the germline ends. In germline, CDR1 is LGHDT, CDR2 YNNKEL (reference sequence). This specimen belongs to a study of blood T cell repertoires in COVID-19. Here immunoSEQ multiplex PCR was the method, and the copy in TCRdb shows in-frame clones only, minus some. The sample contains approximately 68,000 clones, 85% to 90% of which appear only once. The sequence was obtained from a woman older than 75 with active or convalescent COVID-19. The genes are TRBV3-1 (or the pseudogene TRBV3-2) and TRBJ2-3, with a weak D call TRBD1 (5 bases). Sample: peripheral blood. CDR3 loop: CASMGPDTQYF. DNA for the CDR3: TGTGCCAGCATGGGGCCAGATACGCAGTATTTT.